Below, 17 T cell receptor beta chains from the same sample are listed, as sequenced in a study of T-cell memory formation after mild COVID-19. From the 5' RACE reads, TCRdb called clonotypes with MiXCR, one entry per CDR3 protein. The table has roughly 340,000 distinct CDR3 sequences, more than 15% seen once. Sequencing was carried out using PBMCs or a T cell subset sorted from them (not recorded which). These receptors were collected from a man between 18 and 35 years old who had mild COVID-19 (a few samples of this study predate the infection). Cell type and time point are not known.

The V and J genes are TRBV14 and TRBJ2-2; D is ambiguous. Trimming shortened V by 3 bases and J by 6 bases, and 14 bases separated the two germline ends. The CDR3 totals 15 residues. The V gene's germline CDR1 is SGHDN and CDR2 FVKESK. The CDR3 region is CASSQYGPGAGELFF. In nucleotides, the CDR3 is TGTGCCAGCAGCCAGTATGGGCCCGGTGCCGGGGAGCTGTTTTTT.

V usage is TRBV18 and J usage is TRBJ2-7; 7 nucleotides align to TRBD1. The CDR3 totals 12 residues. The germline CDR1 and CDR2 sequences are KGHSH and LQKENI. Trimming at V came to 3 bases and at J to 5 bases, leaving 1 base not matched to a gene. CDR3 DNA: TGTGCCAGCTCACCCCAGGGGGACGAGCAGTACTTC. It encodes CASSPQGDEQYF.

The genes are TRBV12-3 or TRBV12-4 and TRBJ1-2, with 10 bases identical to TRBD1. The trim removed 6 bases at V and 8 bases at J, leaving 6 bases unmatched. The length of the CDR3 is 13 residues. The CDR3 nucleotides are TGTGCCAGCAGACGAGGACAGGGGGGAGGCTACACCTTC. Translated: CASRRGQGGGYTF.

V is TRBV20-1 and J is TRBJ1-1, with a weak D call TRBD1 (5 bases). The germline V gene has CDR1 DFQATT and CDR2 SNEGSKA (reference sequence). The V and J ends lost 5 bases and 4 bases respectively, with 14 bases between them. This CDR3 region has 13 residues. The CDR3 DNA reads TGCAGTGCTGGAAAACTGGGGGGCACTGAAGCTTTCTTT. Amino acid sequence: CSAGKLGGTEAFF.

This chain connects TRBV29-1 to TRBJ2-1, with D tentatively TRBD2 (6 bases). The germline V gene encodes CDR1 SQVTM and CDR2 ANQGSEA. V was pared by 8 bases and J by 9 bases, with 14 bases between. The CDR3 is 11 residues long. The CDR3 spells CSRILEGEQFF. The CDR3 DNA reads TGCAGCCGAATATTGGAGGGTGAGCAGTTCTTC.

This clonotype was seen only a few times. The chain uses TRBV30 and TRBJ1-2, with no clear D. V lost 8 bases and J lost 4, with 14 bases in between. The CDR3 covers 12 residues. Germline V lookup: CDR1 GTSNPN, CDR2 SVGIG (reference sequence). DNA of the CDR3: TGTGCCAGTGAGGATTTTAGCTATGGCTACACCTTC. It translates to CASEDFSYGYTF.

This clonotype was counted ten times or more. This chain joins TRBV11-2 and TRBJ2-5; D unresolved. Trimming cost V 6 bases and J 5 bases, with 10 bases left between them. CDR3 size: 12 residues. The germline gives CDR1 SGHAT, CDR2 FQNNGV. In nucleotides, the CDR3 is TGTGCCAGCAGGAAATTCGGGGAGACCCAGTACTTC. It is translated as CASRKFGETQYF.

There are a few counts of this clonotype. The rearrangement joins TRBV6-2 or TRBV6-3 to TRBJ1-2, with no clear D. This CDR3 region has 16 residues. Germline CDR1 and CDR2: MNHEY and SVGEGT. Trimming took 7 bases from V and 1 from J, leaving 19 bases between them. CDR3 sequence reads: CASIEGGSFFNYGYTF. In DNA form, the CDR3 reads TGTGCCAGCATTGAGGGCGGAAGTTTTTTTAACTATGGCTACACCTTC.

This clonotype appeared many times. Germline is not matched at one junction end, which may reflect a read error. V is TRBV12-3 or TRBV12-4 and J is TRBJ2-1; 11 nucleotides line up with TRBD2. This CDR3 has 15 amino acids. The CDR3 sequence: CASSLEGTSGLEQFF. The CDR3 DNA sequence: TGTGCCAGCAGCTTAGAGGGGACTAGCGGTCTTGAGCAGTTCTTC.

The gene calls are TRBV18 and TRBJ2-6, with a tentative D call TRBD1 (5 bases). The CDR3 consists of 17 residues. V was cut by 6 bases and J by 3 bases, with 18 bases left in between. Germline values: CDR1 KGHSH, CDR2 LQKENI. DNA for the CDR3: TGTGCCAGCTCCCCTGACAGCCCGTCGGGTGGGGCCAACGTCCTGACTTTC. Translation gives CASSPDSPSGGANVLTF.

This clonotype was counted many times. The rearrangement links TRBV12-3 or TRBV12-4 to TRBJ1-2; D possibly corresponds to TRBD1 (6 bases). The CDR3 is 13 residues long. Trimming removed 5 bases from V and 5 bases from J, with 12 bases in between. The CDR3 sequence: CASSPQGSYGYTF. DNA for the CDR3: TGTGCCAGCAGTCCACAGGGTTCTTATGGCTACACCTTC.

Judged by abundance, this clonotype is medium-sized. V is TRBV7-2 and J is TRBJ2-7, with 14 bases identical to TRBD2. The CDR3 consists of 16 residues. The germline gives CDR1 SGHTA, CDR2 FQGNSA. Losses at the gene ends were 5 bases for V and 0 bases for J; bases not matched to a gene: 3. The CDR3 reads CASSQGTSGSSYEQYF. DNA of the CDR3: TGTGCCAGCAGCCAAGGGACTAGCGGGAGCTCCTACGAGCAGTACTTC.

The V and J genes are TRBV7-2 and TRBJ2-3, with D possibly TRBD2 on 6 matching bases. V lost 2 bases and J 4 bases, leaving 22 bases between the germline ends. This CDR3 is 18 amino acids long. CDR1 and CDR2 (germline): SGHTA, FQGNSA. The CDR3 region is CASSLWLATSYLSDTQYF. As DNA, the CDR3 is TGTGCCAGCAGCTTATGGCTTGCGACTAGTTATCTCTCAGATACGCAGTATTTT.

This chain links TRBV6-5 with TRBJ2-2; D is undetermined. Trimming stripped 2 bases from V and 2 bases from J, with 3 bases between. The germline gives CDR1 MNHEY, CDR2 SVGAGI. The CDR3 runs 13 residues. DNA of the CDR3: TGTGCCAGCAGTTACCACAACACCGGGGAGCTGTTTTTT. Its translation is CASSYHNTGELFF.

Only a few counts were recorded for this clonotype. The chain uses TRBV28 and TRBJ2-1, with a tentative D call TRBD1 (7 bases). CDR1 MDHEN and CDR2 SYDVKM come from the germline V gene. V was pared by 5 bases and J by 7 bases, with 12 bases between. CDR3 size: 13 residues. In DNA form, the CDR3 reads TGTGCCAGCAGTCAGGGGGGCAGGAATGAGCAGTTCTTC. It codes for CASSQGGRNEQFF. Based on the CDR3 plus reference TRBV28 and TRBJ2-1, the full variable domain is DVKVTQSSRYLVKRTGEKVFLECVQDMDHENMFWYRQDPGLGLRLIYFSYDVKMKEKGDIPEGYSVSREKKERFSLILESASTNQTSMYLCASSQGGRNEQFFGPGTRLTVL.

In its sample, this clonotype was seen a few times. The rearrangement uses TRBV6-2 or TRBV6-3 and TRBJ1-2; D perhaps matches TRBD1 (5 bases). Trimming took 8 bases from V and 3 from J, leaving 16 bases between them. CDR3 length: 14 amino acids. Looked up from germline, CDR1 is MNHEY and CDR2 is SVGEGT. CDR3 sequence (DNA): TGTGCCAGCGCCCCCGGGGCAGGCCACTATGGCTACACCTTC. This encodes CASAPGAGHYGYTF.

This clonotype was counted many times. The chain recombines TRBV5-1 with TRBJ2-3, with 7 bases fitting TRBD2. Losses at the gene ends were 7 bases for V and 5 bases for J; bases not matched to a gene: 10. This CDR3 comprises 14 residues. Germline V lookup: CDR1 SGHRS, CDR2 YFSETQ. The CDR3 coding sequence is TGCGCCAGCTCGGGGGGAAGCTGGCGAGATACGCAGTATTTT. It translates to CASSGGSWRDTQYF.